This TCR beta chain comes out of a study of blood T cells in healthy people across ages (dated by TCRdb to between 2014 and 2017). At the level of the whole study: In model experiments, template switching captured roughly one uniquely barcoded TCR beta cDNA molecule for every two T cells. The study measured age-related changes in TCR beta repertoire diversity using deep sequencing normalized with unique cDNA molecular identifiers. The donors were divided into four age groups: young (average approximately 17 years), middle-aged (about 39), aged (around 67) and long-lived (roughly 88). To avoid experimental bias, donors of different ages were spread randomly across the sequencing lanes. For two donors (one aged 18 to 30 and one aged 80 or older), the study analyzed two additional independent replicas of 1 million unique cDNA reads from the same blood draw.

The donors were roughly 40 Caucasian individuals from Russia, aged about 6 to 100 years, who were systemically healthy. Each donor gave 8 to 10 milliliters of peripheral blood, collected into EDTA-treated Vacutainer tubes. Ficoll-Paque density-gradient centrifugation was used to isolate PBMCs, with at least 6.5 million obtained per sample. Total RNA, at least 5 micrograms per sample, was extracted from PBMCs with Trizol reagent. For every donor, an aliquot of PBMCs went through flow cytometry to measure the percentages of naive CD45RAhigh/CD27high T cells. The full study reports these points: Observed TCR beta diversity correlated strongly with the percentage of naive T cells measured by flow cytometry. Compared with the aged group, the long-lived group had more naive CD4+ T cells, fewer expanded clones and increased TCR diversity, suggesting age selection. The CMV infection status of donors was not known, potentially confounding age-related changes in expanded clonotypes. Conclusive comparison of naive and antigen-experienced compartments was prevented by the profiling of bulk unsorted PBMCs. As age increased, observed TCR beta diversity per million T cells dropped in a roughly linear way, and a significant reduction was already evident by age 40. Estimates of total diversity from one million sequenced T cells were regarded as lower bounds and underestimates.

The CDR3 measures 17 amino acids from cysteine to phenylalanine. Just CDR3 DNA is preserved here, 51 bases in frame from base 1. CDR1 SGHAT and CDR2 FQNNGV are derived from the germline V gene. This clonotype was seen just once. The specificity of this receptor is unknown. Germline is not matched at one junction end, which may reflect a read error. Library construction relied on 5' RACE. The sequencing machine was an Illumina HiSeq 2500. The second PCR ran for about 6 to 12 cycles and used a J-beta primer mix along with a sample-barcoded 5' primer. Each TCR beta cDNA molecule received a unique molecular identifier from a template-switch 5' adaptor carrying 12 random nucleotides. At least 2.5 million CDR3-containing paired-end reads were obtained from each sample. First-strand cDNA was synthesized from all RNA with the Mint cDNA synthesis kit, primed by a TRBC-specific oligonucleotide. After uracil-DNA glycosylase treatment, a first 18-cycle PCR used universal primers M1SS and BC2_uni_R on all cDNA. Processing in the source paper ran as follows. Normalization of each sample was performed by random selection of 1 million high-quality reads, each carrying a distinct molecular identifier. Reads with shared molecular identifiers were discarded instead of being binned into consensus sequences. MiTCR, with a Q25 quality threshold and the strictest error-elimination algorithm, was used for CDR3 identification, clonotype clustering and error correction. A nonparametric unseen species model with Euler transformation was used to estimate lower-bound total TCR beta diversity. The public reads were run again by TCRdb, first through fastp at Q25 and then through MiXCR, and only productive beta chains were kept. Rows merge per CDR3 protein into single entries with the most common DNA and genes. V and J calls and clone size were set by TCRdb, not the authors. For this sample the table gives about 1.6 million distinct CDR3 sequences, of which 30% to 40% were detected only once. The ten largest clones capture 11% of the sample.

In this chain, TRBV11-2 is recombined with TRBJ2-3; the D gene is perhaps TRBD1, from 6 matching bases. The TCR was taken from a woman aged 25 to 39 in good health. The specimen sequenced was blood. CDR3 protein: CASSRRPRGTSTDTRYF. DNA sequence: TGTGCCAGCAGCCGCCGGCCGAGGGGGACCAGTACAGATACGCGGTATTTT.